This TCR beta chain appears in the sequencing data of a study of blood T cell repertoires in COVID-19. The CDR3 totals 12 residues. V lost 10 bases to trimming and J lost 0 bases, with 10 bases between them. Germline V gene lookup returns CDR1 WSHSY and CDR2 SAAADI. Profiled with immunoSEQ multiplex PCR; TCRdb holds only in-frame clones, not every one. The sample records approximately 450,000 clones, 80% to 90% being singletons. This chain connects TRBV10-2 to TRBJ2-7; no firm D call. The receptor comes from a woman aged 25-40 years with acute or convalescent COVID-19. Specimen: peripheral blood. The CDR3 reads CATTQDSYEQYF. Here the CDR3 DNA reads TGCGCCACCACGCAGGACTCCTACGAGCAGTACTTC.